Following are 5 T cell receptor beta chains from one sample sequenced in a study of shared clonotypes between healthy human individuals. The assay was immunoSEQ multiplex PCR, and TCRdb's table has in-frame clones only and misses some. The repertoire holds some 2 million clones, with about 95% as singletons. Naive-designated CD8 cells lacked CD45RO, were positively enriched for CCR7, and omitted terminally differentiated effector memory CD45RA+ cells. Input material: naive CD8+ T cells sorted from blood. These receptors were obtained from a man between 18 and 29 years old in good health.

The chain links TRBV13 to TRBJ2-5; 8 bases are shared with TRBD1. With 4 bases clipped from V and 4 bases from J, the junction kept 8 bases outside the gene matches. The CDR3 sequence is 15 residues long. Germline CDR1 and CDR2: PRHDT and FYEKMQ (reference sequence). The CDR3 sequence is CASSSGDRGPETQYF. The CDR3 DNA follows: TGTGCCAGCAGCTCGGGCGACAGGGGCCCAGAGACCCAGTACTTC.

This chain connects TRBV14 to TRBJ1-3; D possibly corresponds to TRBD1 (5 bases). V was cut by 0 bases and J by 4 bases, with 10 bases left in between. Germline assignment: CDR1 SGHDN and CDR2 FVKESK. The CDR3 loop spans 15 amino acids. The CDR3 DNA is TGTGCCAGCAGCCAAGAAGCAGGGCCCGGAAACACCATATATTTT. Protein sequence: CASSQEAGPGNTIYF. Based on the CDR3 plus reference TRBV14 and TRBJ1-3, the full variable domain is EAGVTQFPSHSVIEKGQTVTLRCDPISGHDNLYWYRRVMGKEIKFLLHFVKESKQDESGMPNNRFLAERTGGTYSTLKVQPAELEDSGVYFCASSQEAGPGNTIYFGEGSWLTVV.

V gene TRBV7-9 combines with J gene TRBJ2-7; 11 bases align to TRBD1. The CDR3 loop spans 15 amino acids. V shed 1 base, J shed 6 bases, and the junction held 5 bases outside the gene matches. Looked up from germline, CDR1 is SEHNR and CDR2 is FQNEAQ (reference sequence). DNA of the CDR3: TGTGCCAGCAGCTTAGTCGGACAGGGGGCGAGCGAGCAGTACTTC. Protein: CASSLVGQGASEQYF.

As to this clone: This CDR3 is also generated by other DNA sequences in the sample. V and J are TRBV15 and TRBJ2-3; the D gene is possibly TRBD2 (6 bases). In germline, CDR1 is LNHNV, CDR2 YYDKDF (reference sequence). CDR3 size: 13 residues. The V end lost 0 bases, the J end lost 7 bases, and 8 bases lay between the germline ends. The CDR3 reads CATSRDRGNTQYF. CDR3 DNA sequence: TGTGCCACCAGCAGAGATCGGGGGAATACGCAGTATTTT.

The chain joins TRBV18 to TRBJ2-1, with D perhaps matching TRBD2 (5 bases). CDR3 length equals 16 residues. Between the trimmed V and J ends, which lost 3 bases and 10 bases, there was a span of 22 bases. Germline CDR1 is KGHSH and CDR2 is LQKENI. CDR3 in amino acids: CASSPSAPSPVWEQFF. CDR3 nucleotide sequence: TGTGCCAGCTCACCCTCAGCCCCTAGCCCCGTATGGGAGCAGTTCTTC.